This T cell receptor (beta chain) was identified during a study of T cells after somatic rescue of genetic block. This clone was detected only once. Clones were read by immunoSEQ multiplex PCR, and TCRdb kept only the in-frame ones, dropping some. Seen here are 65,000 to 70,000 clones, 92% observed once, and the top ten hold about 2.9%. CDR3 length equals 16 residues. CDR1 is SGHDT, CDR2 YYEEEE, per germline. Trimming pared 1 base from V and 0 bases from J, leaving 11 bases between. The sequence was collected from a man between 40 and 49 years old. This sequence joins TRBV5-6 and TRBJ2-1; tentatively, D is TRBD1 (6 bases). Material for sequencing was peripheral blood mononuclear cells (PBMCs). In nucleotides, the CDR3 is TGTGCCAGCAGCTTGATGACAGGTAGCTCCTACAATGAGCAGTTCTTC. Translation gives CASSLMTGSSYNEQFF. Supplemented by reference TRBV5-6 and TRBJ2-1, the full variable domain reads DAGVTQSPTHLIKTRGQQVTLRCSPKSGHDTVSWYQQALGQGPQFIFQYYEEEERQRGNFPDRFSGHQFPNYSSELNVNALLLGDSALYLCASSLMTGSSYNEQFFGPGTRLTVL.